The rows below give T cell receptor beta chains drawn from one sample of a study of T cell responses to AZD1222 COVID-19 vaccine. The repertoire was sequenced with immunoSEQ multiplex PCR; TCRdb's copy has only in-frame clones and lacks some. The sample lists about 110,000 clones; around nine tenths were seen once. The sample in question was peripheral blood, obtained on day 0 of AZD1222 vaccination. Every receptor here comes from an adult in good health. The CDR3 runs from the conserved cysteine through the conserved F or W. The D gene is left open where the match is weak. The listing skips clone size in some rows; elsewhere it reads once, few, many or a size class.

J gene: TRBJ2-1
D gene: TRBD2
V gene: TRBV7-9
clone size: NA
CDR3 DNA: TGTGCCAGCAGCTCCGGGACTAGCGGGAGGCGCTCCTACAATGAGCAGTTCTTC
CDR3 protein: CASSSGTSGRRSYNEQFF

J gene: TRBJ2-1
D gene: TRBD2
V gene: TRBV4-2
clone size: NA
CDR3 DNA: TGTGCCAGCAGCCACACGAGGACTAGGGATGAGCAGTTCTTC
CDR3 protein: CASSHTRTRDEQFF

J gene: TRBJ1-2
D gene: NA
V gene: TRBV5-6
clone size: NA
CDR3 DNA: TGTGCCAGCAGCCGAATGGGGTTTACTAACTATGGCTACACCTTC
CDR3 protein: CASSRMGFTNYGYTF

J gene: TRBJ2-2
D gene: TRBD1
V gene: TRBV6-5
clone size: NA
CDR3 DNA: TGTGCCAGCGCACCCCTCCCAGGGGGCACCGGGGAGCTGTTTTTT
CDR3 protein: CASAPLPGGTGELFF

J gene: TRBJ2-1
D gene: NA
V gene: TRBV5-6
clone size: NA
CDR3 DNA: TGTGCCAGCAGCTTTGCAGGGCGGGATGAGCAGTTCTTC
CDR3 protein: CASSFAGRDEQFF

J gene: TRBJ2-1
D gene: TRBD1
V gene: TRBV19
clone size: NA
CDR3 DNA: TGTGCCAGTAGTCCGATGCGGACAGGAAGGGTGGATGAGCAGTTCTTC
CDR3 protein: CASSPMRTGRVDEQFF

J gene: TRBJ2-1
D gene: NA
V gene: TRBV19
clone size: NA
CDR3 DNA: TGTGCCAGTAGTACCGATCGGAGCTCCTACAATGAGCAGTTCTTC
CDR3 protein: CASSTDRSSYNEQFF

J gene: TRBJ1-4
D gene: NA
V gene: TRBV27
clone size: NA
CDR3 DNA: TGTGCCAGCAGTCCCTTCCGGCAGGGCACGGGGCTGTTTTTT
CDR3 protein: CASSPFRQGTGLFF

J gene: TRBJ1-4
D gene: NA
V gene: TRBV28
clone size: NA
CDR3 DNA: TGTGCCAGCGGCTTGAGGGGTGAAAAACTGTTTTTT
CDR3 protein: CASGLRGEKLFF

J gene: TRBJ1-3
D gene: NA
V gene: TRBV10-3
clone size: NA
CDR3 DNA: TGTGCCATCAGTGAGTCCCAGGGAAACACCATATATTTT
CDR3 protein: CAISESQGNTIYF

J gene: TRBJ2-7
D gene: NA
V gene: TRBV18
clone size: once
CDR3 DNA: TGTGCCAGCTCACCACTCCAGACATACAGCAGGGTCGAGCAGTACTTC
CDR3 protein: CASSPLQTYSRVEQYF

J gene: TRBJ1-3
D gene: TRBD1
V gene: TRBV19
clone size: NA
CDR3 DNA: TGTGCCAGTAGTCCCCTTCCGGGACAGGGAATCGGAAACACCATATATTTT
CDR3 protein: CASSPLPGQGIGNTIYF

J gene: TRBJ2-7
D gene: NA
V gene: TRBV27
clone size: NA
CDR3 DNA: TGTGCCAGCAGTTCTCCCCCATCCTACGAGCAGTACTTC
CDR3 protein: CASSSPPSYEQYF

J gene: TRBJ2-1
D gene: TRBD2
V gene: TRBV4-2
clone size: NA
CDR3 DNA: TGTGCCAGCAGCCAAATAGCGGGGCAGATCTACAATGAGCAGTTCTTC
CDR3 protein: CASSQIAGQIYNEQFF

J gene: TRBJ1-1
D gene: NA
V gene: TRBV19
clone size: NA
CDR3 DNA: TGTGCCAGTAGTATAGATGGGGGGCCGATGGCTTTCTTT
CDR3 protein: CASSIDGGPMAFF

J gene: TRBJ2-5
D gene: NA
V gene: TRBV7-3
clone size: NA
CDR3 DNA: TGTGCCAGCAGCCGAGGGGGGACCCAGTACTTC
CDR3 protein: CASSRGGTQYF

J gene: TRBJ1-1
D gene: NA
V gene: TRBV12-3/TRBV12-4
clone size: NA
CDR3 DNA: TGTGCCAGCAGCCGCGGGACCCTGACTGAAGCTTTCTTT
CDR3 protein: CASSRGTLTEAFF

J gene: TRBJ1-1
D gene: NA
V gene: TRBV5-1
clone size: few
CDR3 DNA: TGCGCCAGCAGCTTGGAGGGCAGGACCACCACTGAAGCTTTCTTT
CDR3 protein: CASSLEGRTTTEAFF

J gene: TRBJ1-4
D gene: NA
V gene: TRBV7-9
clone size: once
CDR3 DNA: TGTGCCAGCAGCTCTACGAATCCGAGTGAAAAACTGTTTTTT
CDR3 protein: CASSSTNPSEKLFF

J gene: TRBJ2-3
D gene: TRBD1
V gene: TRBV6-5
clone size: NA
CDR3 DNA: TGTGCCAGCAGCCGGGGACAGGGGGGCCCAGATACGCAGTATTTT
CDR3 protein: CASSRGQGGPDTQYF

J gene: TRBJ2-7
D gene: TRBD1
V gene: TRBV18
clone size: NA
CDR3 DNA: TGTGCCAGCTCTCCAGCAGGGGGCTACGAGCAGTACTTC
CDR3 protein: CASSPAGGYEQYF

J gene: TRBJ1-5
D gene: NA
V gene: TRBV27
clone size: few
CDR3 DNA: TGTGCCAGCAGTTTATTCCGGGGGGCCCAGCCCCAGCATTTT
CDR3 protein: CASSLFRGAQPQHF

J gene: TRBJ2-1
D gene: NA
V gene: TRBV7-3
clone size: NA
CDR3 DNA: TGTGCCAGCAGCTTAACCTCGGACGAATACAATGAGCAGTTCTTC
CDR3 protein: CASSLTSDEYNEQFF

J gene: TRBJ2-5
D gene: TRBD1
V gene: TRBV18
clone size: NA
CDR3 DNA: TGTGCCAGCTCACCTATAACAGGGGTACAAGAGACCCAGTACTTC
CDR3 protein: CASSPITGVQETQYF

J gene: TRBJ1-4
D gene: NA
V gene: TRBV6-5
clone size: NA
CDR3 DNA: TGTGCCAGCAGTAGAATGGATGAAAAACTGTTTTTT
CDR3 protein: CASSRMDEKLFF

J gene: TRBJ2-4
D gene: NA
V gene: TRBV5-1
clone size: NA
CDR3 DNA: TGCGCCAGCAGCTTAGGCTCCTCAAGGGTAGACATTCAGTACTTC
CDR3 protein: CASSLGSSRVDIQYF

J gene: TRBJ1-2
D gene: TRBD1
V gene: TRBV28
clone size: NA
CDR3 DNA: TGTGCCAGCAGCCCGGGACAGCTCTATGGCTACACCTTC
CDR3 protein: CASSPGQLYGYTF

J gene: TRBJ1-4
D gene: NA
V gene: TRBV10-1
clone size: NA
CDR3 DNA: TGCGCCAGCAGTGGTCCGGGATTCCTTAATGAAAAACTGTTTTTT
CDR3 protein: CASSGPGFLNEKLFF

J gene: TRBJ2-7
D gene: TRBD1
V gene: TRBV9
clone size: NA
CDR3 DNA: TGTGCCAGCAGCGTATCGACAGGGGGTGAGCAGTACTTC
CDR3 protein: CASSVSTGGEQYF

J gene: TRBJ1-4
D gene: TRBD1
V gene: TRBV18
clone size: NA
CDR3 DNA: TGTGCCAGCTCACACCGGGACAGGGGTACCGAAAAACTGTTTTTT
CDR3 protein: CASSHRDRGTEKLFF

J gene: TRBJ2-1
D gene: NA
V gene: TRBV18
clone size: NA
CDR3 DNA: TGTGCCAGCTCACCGGGACGGACTCACTACAATGAGCAGTTCTTC
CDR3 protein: CASSPGRTHYNEQFF

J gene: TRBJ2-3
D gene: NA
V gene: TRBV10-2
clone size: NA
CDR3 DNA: TGCGCCAGCAGTGAGGGGGGACGTACAAATACGCAGTATTTT
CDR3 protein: CASSEGGRTNTQYF

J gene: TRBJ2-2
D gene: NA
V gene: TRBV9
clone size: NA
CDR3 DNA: TGTGCCAGCAGCCCGGGGGCGACGAACACCGGGGAGCTGTTTTTT
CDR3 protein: CASSPGATNTGELFF

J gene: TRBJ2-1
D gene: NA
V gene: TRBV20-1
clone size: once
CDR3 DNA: TGCAGTGCTAGTAGTGTAGGACAAGGGGACCTAGACCTGCAGTTCTTC
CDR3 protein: CSASSVGQGDLDLQFF

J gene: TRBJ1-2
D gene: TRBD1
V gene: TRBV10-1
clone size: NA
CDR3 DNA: TGCGCCAGCAGTGAGAGGGGTTTTGGACAGGGGGGGTTCTACACCTTC
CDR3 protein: CASSERGFGQGGFYTF

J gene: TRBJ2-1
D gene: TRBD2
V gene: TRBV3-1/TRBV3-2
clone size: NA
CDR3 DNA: TGTGCCAGACCCTGGCGGGAGCACAATGAGCAGTTCTTC
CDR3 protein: CARPWREHNEQFF

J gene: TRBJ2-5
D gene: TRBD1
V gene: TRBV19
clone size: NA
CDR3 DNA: TGTGCCAGTAGTGGACCGGGACAGGGTCGAGAGACCCAGTACTTC
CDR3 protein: CASSGPGQGRETQYF

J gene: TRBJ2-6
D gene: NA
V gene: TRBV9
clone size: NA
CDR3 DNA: TGTGCCAGCAGCCCCCCAGGTCTCTCCGGGGCCAACGTCCTGACTTTC
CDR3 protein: CASSPPGLSGANVLTF

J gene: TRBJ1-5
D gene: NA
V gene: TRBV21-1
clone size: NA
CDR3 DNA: TGTGCCAGCATTCCGGGCGGGAGAGACAATCAGCCCCAGCATTTT
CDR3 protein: CASIPGGRDNQPQHF

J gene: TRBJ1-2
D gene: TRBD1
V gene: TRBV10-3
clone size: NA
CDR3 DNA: TGTGCCATCAGTGAGTCTGGCCAGGGGGCTCGTGGCTACACCTTC
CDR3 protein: CAISESGQGARGYTF

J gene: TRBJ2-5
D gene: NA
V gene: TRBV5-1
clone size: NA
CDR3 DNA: TGCGCCAGCACTCTAGCGACACAAGAGACCCAGTACTTC
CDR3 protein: CASTLATQETQYF

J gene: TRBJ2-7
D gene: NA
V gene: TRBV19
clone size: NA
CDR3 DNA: TGTGCCAGTAGACCCGACAGATACGAGCAGTACTTC
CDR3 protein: CASRPDRYEQYF

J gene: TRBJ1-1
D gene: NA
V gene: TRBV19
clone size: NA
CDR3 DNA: TGTGCCAGTAGTAGCAGGGAGGGGAACACTGAAGCTTTCTTT
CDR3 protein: CASSSREGNTEAFF

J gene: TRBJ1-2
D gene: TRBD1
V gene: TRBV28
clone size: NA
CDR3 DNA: TGTGCCAGCAGTCTGACTTGGACAGGGTCAGTCTATGGCTACACCTTC
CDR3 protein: CASSLTWTGSVYGYTF

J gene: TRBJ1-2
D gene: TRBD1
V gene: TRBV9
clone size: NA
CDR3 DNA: TGTGCCAGCAGCTCCCCACAGGGGGCGGGGAACTATGGCTACACCTTC
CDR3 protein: CASSSPQGAGNYGYTF

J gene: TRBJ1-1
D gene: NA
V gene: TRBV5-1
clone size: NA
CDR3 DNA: TGCGCCAGCAGCTGGGCGACAGGAGGGAGCACTGAAGCTTTCTTT
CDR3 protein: CASSWATGGSTEAFF

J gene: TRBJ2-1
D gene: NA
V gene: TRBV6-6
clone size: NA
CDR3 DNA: TGTGCCAGCCGCGTCCTAGCGCTGCCATCAAACAATGAGCAGTTCTTC
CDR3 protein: CASRVLALPSNNEQFF

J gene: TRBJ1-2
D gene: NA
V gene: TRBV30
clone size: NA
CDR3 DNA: TGTGCCTGGAGATCGAGGTACTATGGCTACACCTTC
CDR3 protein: CAWRSRYYGYTF

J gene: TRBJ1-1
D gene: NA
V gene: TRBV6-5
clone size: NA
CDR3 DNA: TGTGCCAGTACCGGGACCGAGTCAACTGAAGCTTTCTTT
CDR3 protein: CASTGTESTEAFF

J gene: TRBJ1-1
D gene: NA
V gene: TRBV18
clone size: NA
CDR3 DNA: TGTGCCAGCTCACTCGGGACGGAGGGTGAAGCTTTCTTT
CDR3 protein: CASSLGTEGEAFF

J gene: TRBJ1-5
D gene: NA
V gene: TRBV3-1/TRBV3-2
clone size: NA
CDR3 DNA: TGTGCCAGCAGTCAAGCCCCTAGCAATCAGCCCCAGCATTTT
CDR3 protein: CASSQAPSNQPQHF